A selection of T cell receptor beta chains follows, all from one sample in a study of Ad26.COV2.S vaccination and SARS-CoV-2 variants. Data came from immunoSEQ multiplex PCR; TCRdb stores just in-frame clones and leaves some out. The repertoire has about 680,000 clones, more than 80% of them found once; the top ten carry about 1.5%. This sample comprised peripheral blood, obtained in a trial of Ad26.COV2.S vaccine versus placebo. The receptors were gathered from a person aged 18-60 years who received the Ad26.COV2.S COVID-19 vaccine or a placebo. Each CDR3 is given with its conserved first and last residue. The D gene is left open where the match is weak. Part of the rows lack a size; the others show once, few, many or a class for expanded clones.

d_gene	abundance	j_gene	v_gene	CDR3nt	CDR3aa
.	.	TRBJ1-3	TRBV2	TGTGCCAGCAGTGAAGTGGACAGACCTAGAACCATATATTTT	CASSEVDRPRTIYF
.	.	TRBJ2-5	TRBV19	TGTGCCAGTCGTCGGACGGACCAAGAGACCCAGTACTTC	CASRRTDQETQYF
.	.	TRBJ1-1	TRBV2	TGTGCCAGCAGGGTGGAGTGGATTGGTGAAGCTTTCTTT	CASRVEWIGEAFF
TRBD2	.	TRBJ2-5	TRBV3-1/TRBV3-2	TGTGCCAGCAGCCAAACCCCGGGACTAGCGGGGAAAGAGACCCAGTACTTC	CASSQTPGLAGKETQYF
TRBD2	.	TRBJ2-1	TRBV7-2	TGTGCCAGCAGCTTACAACTAGCGGGTAACAATGAGCAGTTCTTC	CASSLQLAGNNEQFF
.	.	TRBJ2-2	TRBV2	TGTGCCAGCGGCGCCGGGGGGCCCCTGGTCGGGGAGCTGTTTTTT	CASGAGGPLVGELFF
TRBD1	.	TRBJ2-5	TRBV7-6	TGTGCCAGCAGCTTCGGGACAGGGGGCGAAGAGACCCAGTACTTC	CASSFGTGGEETQYF
TRBD1	.	TRBJ2-5	TRBV15	TGTGCCACCAGCAGAGATTTGGCAGGGGGAGAGACCCAGTACTTC	CATSRDLAGGETQYF
.	few	TRBJ1-5	TRBV7-6	TGTGCCAGCAGCTCGGCCTTAAATCAGCCCCAGCATTTT	CASSSALNQPQHF
.	.	TRBJ1-5	TRBV18	TGTGCCAGCTCACCTCGAGAGCCATATAGCAATCAGCCCCAGCATTTT	CASSPREPYSNQPQHF
.	.	TRBJ1-5	TRBV28	TGTGCCAGCGGCAATCAGCCCCAGCATTTT	CASGNQPQHF
TRBD1	.	TRBJ2-1	TRBV5-1	TGCGCCAGCAGCTTGGGTTTAACGGGACAGGGTAAAAATGAGCAGTTCTTC	CASSLGLTGQGKNEQFF
.	.	TRBJ1-2	TRBV5-4	TGTGCCAGCAGCTCTGGGAGCTATGGCTACACCTTC	CASSSGSYGYTF
.	.	TRBJ2-2	TRBV12-3/TRBV12-4	TGTGCCAGCAGGAAGAACACCGGGGAGCTGTTTTTT	CASRKNTGELFF
.	once	TRBJ2-7	TRBV12-5	TGTGCTAGTAGTCTTTCAGGGTTCTCCTACGAGCAGTACTTC	CASSLSGFSYEQYF
.	once	TRBJ2-6	TRBV27	TGTGCCAGCAGTTTACGCAGGGCTGGGGCCAACGTCCTGACTTTC	CASSLRRAGANVLTF
.	once	TRBJ2-1	TRBV29-1	TGCAGCGTTGAGTGGGGGGGCAAAGATGAGCAGTTCTTC	CSVEWGGKDEQFF
.	.	TRBJ1-1	TRBV25-1	TGTGCCAGCAGTGGATGGACCTGGGAGAACACTGAAGCTTTCTTT	CASSGWTWENTEAFF
.	.	TRBJ2-1	TRBV5-4	TGTGCCAGCAGCTTGCAGGGGTTAGTCTACAATGAGCAGTTCTTC	CASSLQGLVYNEQFF
.	.	TRBJ2-7	TRBV30	TGTGCCTGGAGTTCCAGCTCCTACGAGCAGTACTTC	CAWSSSSYEQYF
.	.	TRBJ2-1	TRBV2	.	CASKLSGPTYNEQFF
TRBD1	.	TRBJ1-2	TRBV5-1	TGCGCCAGCGCGACAGGGTTGGAGGGCTACACCTTC	CASATGLEGYTF
.	.	TRBJ2-7	TRBV6-6	TGTGCCAGCAGTAGAGAAGGGGGAGGTGGATACGAGCAGTACTTC	CASSREGGGGYEQYF
.	.	TRBJ2-5	TRBV11-2	TGTGCCAGCAGCTTTTCGGGCTGGGAGACCCAGTACTTC	CASSFSGWETQYF
.	.	TRBJ1-3	TRBV12-5	TGTGCTAGTGTTCCAACGGGGTCTGGAAACACCATATATTTT	CASVPTGSGNTIYF
.	.	TRBJ1-2	TRBV2	TGTGCCCTCTCCCGCGGCTATGGCTACACCTTC	CALSRGYGYTF
.	once	TRBJ2-7	TRBV11-2	TGTGCCAGCAGCCCGACCATGGGGGGCGGCGAGCAGTACTTC	CASSPTMGGGEQYF
.	.	TRBJ1-2	TRBV27	TGTGCCAGCAGTTTCCGCCCTACAGGGTTCAGGGATGGCTACACCTTC	CASSFRPTGFRDGYTF
TRBD1	.	TRBJ2-7	TRBV24-1	TGTGCCACCAGTGGGTCCGGGACAGGGTTGTACGAGCAGTACTTC	CATSGSGTGLYEQYF
.	.	TRBJ1-1	TRBV4-2	TGTGCCAGCAGCCAAGACAAGAACACTGAAGCTTTCTTT	CASSQDKNTEAFF
TRBD1	.	TRBJ2-5	TRBV7-9	TGTGCCAGCAGCCTCGGACAGGGGGCAGAGACCCAGTACTTC	CASSLGQGAETQYF
TRBD1	.	TRBJ2-3	TRBV11-1	TGTGCCAGCAGCCTACACGACAGGGACGAAGGTACGCAGTATTTT	CASSLHDRDEGTQYF
.	.	TRBJ1-1	TRBV12-3/TRBV12-4	TGTGCCAGCAGTTTACAGGGGCGCACTGAAGCTTTCTTT	CASSLQGRTEAFF